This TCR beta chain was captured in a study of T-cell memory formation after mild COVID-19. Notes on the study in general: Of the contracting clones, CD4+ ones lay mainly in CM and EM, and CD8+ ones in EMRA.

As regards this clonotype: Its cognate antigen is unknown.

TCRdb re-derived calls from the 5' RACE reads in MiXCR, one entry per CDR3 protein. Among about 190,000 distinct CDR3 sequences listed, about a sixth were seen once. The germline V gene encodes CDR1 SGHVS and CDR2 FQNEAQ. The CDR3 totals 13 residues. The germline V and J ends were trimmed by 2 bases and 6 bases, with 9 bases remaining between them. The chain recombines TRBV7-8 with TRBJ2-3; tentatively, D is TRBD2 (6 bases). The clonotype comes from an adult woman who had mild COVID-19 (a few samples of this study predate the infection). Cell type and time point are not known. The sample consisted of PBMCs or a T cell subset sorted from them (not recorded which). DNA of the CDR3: TGTGCCAGCAGCTTAATGGAGGGTGATACGCAGTATTTT. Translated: CASSLMEGDTQYF.